Detailed here is one TCR beta chain. The CDR3 totals 15 residues. CDR1 and CDR2 (germline): SNHLY, FYNNEI. Losses at the gene ends were 3 bases for V and 6 bases for J; bases not matched to a gene: 7. Original handling: Cell counts per sample came from amplifying reference gene primers. Sequenced by immunoSEQ multiplex PCR; TCRdb stores in-frame clones only, minus some. V, J and clone size are those of that table, while D and trimming were read from the DNA. The profile shows 150,000 to 200,000 clones, approximately 90% of them singletons. This record comes from a study of blood T cell repertoires in COVID-19. The wider study: Material from acute and convalescent COVID-19 was sourced from the United States, Italy and Spain. Sample material is recorded as cDNA or gDNA derived from T cells, B-cell-depleted T cells, or PBMCs.

This sequence originates from a man aged 18 to 29 with acute or convalescent COVID-19. Sample: peripheral blood. The chain combines TRBV2 with TRBJ2-3; 9 bases agree with TRBD2. The CDR3 loop is CASSEAGGPVDTQYF. The CDR3 DNA is TGTGCCAGCAGTGAGGCGGGGGGGCCGGTGGATACGCAGTATTTT.